This T cell receptor beta chain was retrieved from a study of PD-L1 blockade in urothelial cancer. Study details: Atezolizumab (1,200 mg intravenously every 3 weeks) began at some point between 2013 and 2015 for patients.

This CDR3 has 15 residues. V gave up 0 bases and J gave up 2 bases, with 11 bases separating them. Germline values: CDR1 SGHRS, CDR2 YFSETQ. Generated by immunoSEQ multiplex PCR, the TCRdb table keeps only in-frame clones and is missing some. The repertoire has about 88,000 clones, 90% of them found once; the top ten carry around a tenth. This sequence was found in a man aged 55 to 70 with urothelial cancer. Specimen: PBMCs, collected around atezolizumab (anti-PD-L1) treatment. This rearrangement joins TRBV5-1 to TRBJ1-1; tentative D call: TRBD1 (6 bases). Here the CDR3 reads CASSLDRASNTEAFF. The CDR3 DNA follows: TGCGCCAGCAGCTTGGACAGGGCATCTAACACTGAAGCTTTCTTT. Based on the CDR3 plus reference TRBV5-1 and TRBJ1-1, the full variable domain is KAGVTQTPRYLIKTRGQQVTLSCSPISGHRSVSWYQQTPGQGLQFLFEYFSETQRNKGNFPGRFSGRQFSNSRSEMNVSTLELGDSALYLCASSLDRASNTEAFFGQGTRLTVV.